The subject of this entry is one T cell receptor beta chain. Sequencing was performed with immunoSEQ multiplex PCR; in TCRdb, only in-frame clones are kept and a portion is missing. The table lists approximately 75,000 clones, 70% to 90% of them singletons. This sample is part of a study of blood T cell repertoires in COVID-19. With V trimmed by 3 bases and J by 5 bases, 7 bases remained unmatched. In germline, CDR1 is SGHRS, CDR2 YFSETQ. The CDR3 length is 15 residues. This chain joins TRBV5-1 and TRBJ1-1, with 10 nucleotides matching TRBD1. Sequenced sample: peripheral blood. The receptor was isolated from a man older than 75 with COVID-19, enrolled during active disease. In DNA, the CDR3 is TGCGCCAGCAGCTCCAGCCTGGGACAGGGGACTGAAGCTTTCTTT. Residues: CASSSSLGQGTEAFF.